Listed below are T cell receptor beta chains from one sample, sequenced in a study of CD8 T cells in Susac syndrome. Each CDR3 protein is one row after TCRdb ran MiXCR on the immunoSEQ multiplex PCR reads. In the table there are about 140,000 distinct CDR3 sequences, 95% of which are singletons. Material: CD8+ T cells from PBMCs. These TCRs come from a human donor with Susac syndrome. Each CDR3 is given with its conserved first and last residue. D genes are given only for firm matches. Some rows have no size entry. The others give once, few or many, or a class for an expanded clone.

>TRBJ2-3|TRBV24-1|NA|NA
TGTGCCACCAGTGATTTTTCGCCGGATCCAGATACGCAGTATTTT
CATSDFSPDPDTQYF
>TRBJ2-7|TRBV27|few|NA
TGTGCCAGCAGTTTCAGCGGATCCTACGAGCAGTACTTC
CASSFSGSYEQYF
>TRBJ2-7|TRBV12-3/TRBV12-4|NA|TRBD1
TGTGCCAGCAGTCACCGGGACAGTCCCTACGAGCAGTACTTC
CASSHRDSPYEQYF
>TRBJ2-7|TRBV9|NA|NA
TGTGCCAGCAGCGGTCCTGATACCTACGAGCAGTACTTC
CASSGPDTYEQYF
>TRBJ1-5|TRBV19|once|NA
TGTGCCAGTATAAAACGCGACAGCAATCAGCCCCAGCATTTT
CASIKRDSNQPQHF
>TRBJ2-7|TRBV10-3|NA|NA
TGTGCCTCTACAAGGGGCTACGAGCAGTACTTC
CASTRGYEQYF
>TRBJ2-6|TRBV3-1|NA|NA
TGTGCCAGCAGCCAAGAGGTTGCGTCTGGGGCCAACGTCCTGACTTTC
CASSQEVASGANVLTF
>TRBJ2-7|TRBV5-1|NA|NA
TGCGCCAGCAGCCCCCTGGACTCACCTCCCCACGAGCAGTACTTC
CASSPLDSPPHEQYF
>TRBJ2-7|TRBV7-9|NA|NA
TGTGCCAGCAGCTTAGAGCCTTTCGAGCAGTACTTC
CASSLEPFEQYF
>TRBJ1-5|TRBV28|once|NA
TGTGCCAGCAGTTTAATGGCGAGCAATCAGCCCCAGCATTTT
CASSLMASNQPQHF
>TRBJ1-1|TRBV5-1|NA|TRBD1
TGCGCCAGCAGCTGGGGACAGACGAACACTGAAGCTTTCTTT
CASSWGQTNTEAFF
>TRBJ2-7|TRBV20-1|NA|TRBD1
TGCAGTGCAATCCGGGACAGCGTCTACGAGCAGTACTTC
CSAIRDSVYEQYF
>TRBJ2-5|TRBV6-5|few|NA
TGTGCCAGCAGTTACGACTACCAAGAGACCCAGTACTTC
CASSYDYQETQYF
>TRBJ2-7|TRBV4-1|NA|TRBD2
TGCGCCAGCAGCCAAGAAGGTAGCGGGAGTTACGAGCAGTACTTC
CASSQEGSGSYEQYF
>TRBJ2-7|TRBV19|NA|NA
TGTGCCAGTACTGGGAACCACGAGCAGTACTTC
CASTGNHEQYF
>TRBJ2-1|TRBV24-1|NA|NA
TGTGCCACCAGTGATTTGGGAAGGGATGAGCAGTTCTTC
CATSDLGRDEQFF
>TRBJ1-2|TRBV2|NA|TRBD1
TGTGCCAGCAGTGAAGCGAACAGGGGATTAGATGGCTACACCTTC
CASSEANRGLDGYTF
>TRBJ2-1|TRBV4-1|NA|NA
TGCGCCAGCAGCCAAGACGGGGGTTTACCATTGGATGAGCAGTTCTTC
CASSQDGGLPLDEQFF
>TRBJ2-5|TRBV12-3/TRBV12-4|NA|TRBD1
TGTGCCAGCAGCCAAGGGACAGCTCGAGGAGAGACCCAGTACTTC
CASSQGTARGETQYF
>TRBJ1-1|TRBV5-8|NA|TRBD1
TGTGCCAGCAGCCTTTTCGGGACAGCAAACACTGAAGCTTTCTTT
CASSLFGTANTEAFF
>TRBJ2-7|TRBV29-1|NA|TRBD1
TGCAGCGTTGGTGGGACAGGGGACGAGCAGTACTTC
CSVGGTGDEQYF
>TRBJ2-1|TRBV7-6|NA|TRBD2
TGTGCCAGCAGCCAAGCGGGAGAACTGGGGAGTGAGCAGTTCTTC
CASSQAGELGSEQFF
>TRBJ2-2|TRBV2|NA|NA
TGTGCCAGCCGGGGGACTCCGAACACCGGGGAGCTGTTTTTT
CASRGTPNTGELFF
>TRBJ2-5|TRBV5-1|NA|NA
TGCGCCAGCAGTTCCTTCAGCCAAGAGACCCAGTACTTC
CASSSFSQETQYF
>TRBJ2-7|TRBV19|NA|NA
TGTGCCAGTAGTATGGCGGCCGAGCAGTACTTC
CASSMAAEQYF
>TRBJ2-5|TRBV7-9|NA|TRBD1
TGTGCCAGCAGCCAACGCGACAGGGTACCTCCAGAGACCCAGTACTTC
CASSQRDRVPPETQYF
>TRBJ2-1|TRBV3-1|NA|TRBD2
TGTGCCAGCAGCCAAGTAGTCGGGACTAGCGGGAGTGGTGAGCAGTTCTTC
CASSQVVGTSGSGEQFF
>TRBJ2-1|TRBV9|NA|NA
TGTGCCAGCAGTAATAGGGCGACGGAGGGTGAGCAGTTCTTC
CASSNRATEGEQFF
>TRBJ2-3|TRBV20-1|once|TRBD2
TGCAGTGCTAGAGACTTCCTAGCGGGAGATGATGGCACAGATACGCAGTATTTT
CSARDFLAGDDGTDTQYF
>TRBJ1-2|TRBV14|NA|TRBD1
TGTGCCAGCAGCCAAGTGGGGACAGGTTATGGCTACACCTTC
CASSQVGTGYGYTF
>TRBJ2-1|TRBV30|NA|NA
TGTGCCTGGAGTGTTACCCTCGGGGCCCCGAACAATGAGCAGTTCTTC
CAWSVTLGAPNNEQFF
>TRBJ2-3|TRBV11-2|few|NA
TGTGCCAGCAGCTCGAGGGACCCCCTCCCCGAGGGTACGCAGTATTTT
CASSSRDPLPEGTQYF
>TRBJ2-2|TRBV3-1|NA|NA
TGTGCCAGCAGCCATAGGGGGGCGTTAAACACCGGGGAGCTGTTTTTT
CASSHRGALNTGELFF
>TRBJ1-2|TRBV7-6|NA|NA
TGTGCCAGCAGCTTAGTCCAGGGCGTTAGTGGCTACACCTTC
CASSLVQGVSGYTF
>TRBJ2-7|TRBV6-6|NA|NA
TGTGCCAGCAGTTACGGGGGTGGCAACGAGCAGTACTTC
CASSYGGGNEQYF
>TRBJ1-3|TRBV2|NA|TRBD1
TGTGCCAGCTATTCGGGACAGGGGTACAGTGGGAGCTCTGGAAACACCATATATTTT
CASYSGQGYSGSSGNTIYF
>TRBJ2-4|TRBV20-1|NA|NA
TGCAGTGCATCGGACAGAGTAGCCAAAAACATTCAGTACTTC
CSASDRVAKNIQYF
>TRBJ2-5|TRBV5-4|NA|NA
TGTGCCAGCAGCTTGGCTCCAGCGGACCAAGAGACCCAGTACTTC
CASSLAPADQETQYF
>TRBJ1-2|TRBV6-5|NA|TRBD1
TGTGCCAGCAGTTGGGGGACAGGGGCCGCCACTGATGGCTACACCTTC
CASSWGTGAATDGYTF
>TRBJ2-2|TRBV5-1|NA|NA
TGCGCCAGCAGCCCACGGGGGAGCGAACCGAACACCGGGGAGCTGTTTTTT
CASSPRGSEPNTGELFF